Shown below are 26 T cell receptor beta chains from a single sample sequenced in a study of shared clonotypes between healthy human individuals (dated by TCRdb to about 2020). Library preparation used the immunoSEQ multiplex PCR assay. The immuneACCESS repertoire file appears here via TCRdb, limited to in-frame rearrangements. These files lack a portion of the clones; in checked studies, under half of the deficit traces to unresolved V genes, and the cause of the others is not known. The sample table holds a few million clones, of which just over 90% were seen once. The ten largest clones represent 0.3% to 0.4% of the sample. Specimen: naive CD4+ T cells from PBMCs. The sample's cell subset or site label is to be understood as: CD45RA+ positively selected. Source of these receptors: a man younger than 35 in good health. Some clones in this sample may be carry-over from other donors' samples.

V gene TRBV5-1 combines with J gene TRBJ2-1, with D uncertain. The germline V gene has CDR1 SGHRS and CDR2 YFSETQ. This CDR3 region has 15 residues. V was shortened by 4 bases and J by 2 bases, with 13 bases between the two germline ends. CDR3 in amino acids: CASSPAAATYNEQFF. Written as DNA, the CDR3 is TGCGCCAGCAGCCCCGCTGCGGCCACCTACAATGAGCAGTTCTTC.

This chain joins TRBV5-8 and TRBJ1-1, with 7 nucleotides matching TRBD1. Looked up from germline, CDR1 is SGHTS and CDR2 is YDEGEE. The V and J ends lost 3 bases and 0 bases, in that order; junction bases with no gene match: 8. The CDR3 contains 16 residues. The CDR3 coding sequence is TGTGCCAGCAGCTCGACAGGGCCCGCTATGAACACTGAAGCTTTCTTT. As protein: CASSSTGPAMNTEAFF.

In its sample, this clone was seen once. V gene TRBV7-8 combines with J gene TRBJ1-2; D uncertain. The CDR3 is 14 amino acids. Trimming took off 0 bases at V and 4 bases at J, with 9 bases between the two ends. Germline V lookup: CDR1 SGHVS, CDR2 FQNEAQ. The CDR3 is CASSLARVAYGYTF. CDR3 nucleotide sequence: TGTGCCAGCAGCTTAGCTAGGGTAGCCTATGGCTACACCTTC.

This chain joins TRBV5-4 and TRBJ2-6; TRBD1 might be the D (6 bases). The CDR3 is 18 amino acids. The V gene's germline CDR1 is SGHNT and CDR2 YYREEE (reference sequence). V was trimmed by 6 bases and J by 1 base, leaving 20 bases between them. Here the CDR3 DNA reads TGTGCCAGCACCCCAGAGGGGATCAGGGGATCTGGGGCCAACGTCCTGACTTTC. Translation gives CASTPEGIRGSGANVLTF.

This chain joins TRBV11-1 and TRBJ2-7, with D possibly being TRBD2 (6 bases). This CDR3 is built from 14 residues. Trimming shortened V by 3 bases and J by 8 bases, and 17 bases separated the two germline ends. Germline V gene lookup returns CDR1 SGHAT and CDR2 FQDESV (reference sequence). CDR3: CASSFNPGLAQQYF. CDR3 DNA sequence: TGTGCCAGCAGCTTTAATCCGGGACTCGCCCAGCAGTACTTC.

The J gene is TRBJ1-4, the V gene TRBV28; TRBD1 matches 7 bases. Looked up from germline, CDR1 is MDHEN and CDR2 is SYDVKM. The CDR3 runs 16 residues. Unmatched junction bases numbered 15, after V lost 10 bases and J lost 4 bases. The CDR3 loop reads CATSGVGGQYNEKLFF. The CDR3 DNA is TGTGCCACCTCGGGGGTTGGGGGACAGTATAATGAAAAACTGTTTTTT.

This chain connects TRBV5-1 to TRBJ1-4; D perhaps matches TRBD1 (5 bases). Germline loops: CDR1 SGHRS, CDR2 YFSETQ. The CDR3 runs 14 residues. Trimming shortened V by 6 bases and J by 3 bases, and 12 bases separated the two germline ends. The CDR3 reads CASTQGAANEKLFF. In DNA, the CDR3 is TGCGCCAGCACCCAGGGAGCGGCTAATGAAAAACTGTTTTTT.

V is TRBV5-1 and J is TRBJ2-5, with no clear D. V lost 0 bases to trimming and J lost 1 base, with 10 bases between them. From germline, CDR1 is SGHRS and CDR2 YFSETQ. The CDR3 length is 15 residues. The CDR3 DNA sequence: TGCGCCAGCAGCTTGGGGAGTCCCGGCCAAGAGACCCAGTACTTC. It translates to CASSLGSPGQETQYF.

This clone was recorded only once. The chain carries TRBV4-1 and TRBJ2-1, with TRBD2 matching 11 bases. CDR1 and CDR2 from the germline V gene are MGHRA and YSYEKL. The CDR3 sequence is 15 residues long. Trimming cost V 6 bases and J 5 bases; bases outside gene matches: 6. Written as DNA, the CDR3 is TGCGCCAGCAGAAATCTAGCGGGAGGAAACAATGAGCAGTTCTTC. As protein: CASRNLAGGNNEQFF.

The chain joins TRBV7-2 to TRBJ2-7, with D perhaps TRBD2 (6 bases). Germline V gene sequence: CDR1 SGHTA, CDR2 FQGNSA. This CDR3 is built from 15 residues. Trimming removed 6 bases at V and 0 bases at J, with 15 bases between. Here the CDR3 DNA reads TGTGCCAGCAGTGCCGGGACTTTCCCCTCCTACGAGCAGTACTTC. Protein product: CASSAGTFPSYEQYF.

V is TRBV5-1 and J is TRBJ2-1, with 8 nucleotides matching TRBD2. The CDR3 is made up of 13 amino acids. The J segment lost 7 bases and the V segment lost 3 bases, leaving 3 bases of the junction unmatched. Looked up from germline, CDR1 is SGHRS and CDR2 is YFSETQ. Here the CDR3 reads CASSSGTRNEQFF. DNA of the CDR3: TGCGCCAGCAGCTCCGGGACTAGGAATGAGCAGTTCTTC.

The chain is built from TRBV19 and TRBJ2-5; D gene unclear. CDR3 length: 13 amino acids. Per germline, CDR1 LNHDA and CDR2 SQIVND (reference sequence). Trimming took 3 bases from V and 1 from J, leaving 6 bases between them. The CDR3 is CASSMGIQETQYF. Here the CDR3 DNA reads TGTGCCAGTAGTATGGGGATCCAAGAGACCCAGTACTTC.

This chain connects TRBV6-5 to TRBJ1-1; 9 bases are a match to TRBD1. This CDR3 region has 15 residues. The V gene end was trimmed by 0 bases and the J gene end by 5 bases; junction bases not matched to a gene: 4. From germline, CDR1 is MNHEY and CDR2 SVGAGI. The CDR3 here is CASSYSGTGWTEAFF. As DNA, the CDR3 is TGTGCCAGCAGTTACTCTGGGACAGGGTGGACTGAAGCTTTCTTT.

The CDR3 DNA follows: TGTGCCAGCAGTCTCTACTGGGGGAAGGACACCGGGGAGCTGTTTTTT. Amino acids: CASSLYWGKDTGELFF. The genes are TRBV27 and TRBJ2-2; the D gene could be TRBD1 or TRBD2 (5 bases each). This CDR3 spans 16 amino acids. V lost 5 bases, J lost 3 bases, and 16 bases lay in between. Germline values: CDR1 MNHEY, CDR2 SMNVEV (reference sequence).

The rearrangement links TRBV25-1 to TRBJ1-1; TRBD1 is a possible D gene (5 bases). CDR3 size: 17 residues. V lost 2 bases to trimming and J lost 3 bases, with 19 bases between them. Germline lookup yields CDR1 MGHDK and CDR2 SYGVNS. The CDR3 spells CASSEVILGEGDTEAFF. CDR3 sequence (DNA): TGTGCCAGCAGTGAAGTGATATTGGGGGAAGGGGACACTGAAGCTTTCTTT.

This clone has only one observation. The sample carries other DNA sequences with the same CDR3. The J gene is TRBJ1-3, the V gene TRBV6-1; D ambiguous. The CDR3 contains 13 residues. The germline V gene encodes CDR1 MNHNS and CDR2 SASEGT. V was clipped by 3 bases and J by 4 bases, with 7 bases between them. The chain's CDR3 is CASSESSGNTIYF. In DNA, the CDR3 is TGTGCCAGCAGTGAGAGTTCGGGAAACACCATATATTTT.

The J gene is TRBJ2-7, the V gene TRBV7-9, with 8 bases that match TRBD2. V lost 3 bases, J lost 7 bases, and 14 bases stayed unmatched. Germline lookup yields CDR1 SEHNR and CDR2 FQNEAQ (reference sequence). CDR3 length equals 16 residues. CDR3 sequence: CASSFYLAGTRAEQYF. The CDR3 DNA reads TGTGCCAGCAGCTTCTACCTAGCGGGTACCCGGGCGGAGCAGTACTTC.

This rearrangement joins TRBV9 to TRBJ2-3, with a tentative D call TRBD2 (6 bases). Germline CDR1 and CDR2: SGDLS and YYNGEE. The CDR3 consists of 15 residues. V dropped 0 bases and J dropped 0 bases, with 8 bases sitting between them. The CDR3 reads CASSVDSGSTDTQYF. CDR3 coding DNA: TGTGCCAGCAGCGTAGATAGCGGAAGCACAGATACGCAGTATTTT.

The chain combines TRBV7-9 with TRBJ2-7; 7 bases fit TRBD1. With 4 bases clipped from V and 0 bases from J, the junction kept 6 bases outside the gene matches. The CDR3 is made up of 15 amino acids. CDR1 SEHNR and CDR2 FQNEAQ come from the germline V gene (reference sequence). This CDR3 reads CASSSHRGYSYEQYF. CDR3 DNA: TGTGCCAGCAGCTCTCACAGGGGTTACTCCTACGAGCAGTACTTC.

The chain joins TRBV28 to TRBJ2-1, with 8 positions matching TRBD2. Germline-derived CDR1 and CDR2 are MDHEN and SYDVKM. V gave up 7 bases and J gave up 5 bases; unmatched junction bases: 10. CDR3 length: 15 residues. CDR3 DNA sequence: TGTGCCAGCACCTGGGGTAGCGGGGTTGACAATGAGCAGTTCTTC. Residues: CASTWGSGVDNEQFF. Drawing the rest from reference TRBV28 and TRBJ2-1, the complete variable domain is DVKVTQSSRYLVKRTGEKVFLECVQDMDHENMFWYRQDPGLGLRLIYFSYDVKMKEKGDIPEGYSVSREKKERFSLILESASTNQTSMYLCASTWGSGVDNEQFFGPGTRLTVL.

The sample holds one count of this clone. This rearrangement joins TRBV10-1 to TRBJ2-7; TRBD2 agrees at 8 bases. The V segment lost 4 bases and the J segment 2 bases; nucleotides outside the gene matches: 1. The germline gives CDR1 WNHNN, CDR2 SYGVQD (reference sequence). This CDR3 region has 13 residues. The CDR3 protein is CASSAGRAYEQYF. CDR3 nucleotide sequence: TGCGCCAGCAGTGCCGGGAGGGCCTACGAGCAGTACTTC.

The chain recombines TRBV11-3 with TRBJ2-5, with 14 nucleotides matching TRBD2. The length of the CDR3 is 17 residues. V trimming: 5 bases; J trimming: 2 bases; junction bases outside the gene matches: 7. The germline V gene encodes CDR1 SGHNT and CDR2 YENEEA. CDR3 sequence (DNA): TGTGCCAGCAGCCCGGGACTAGCGGGAGCCTTTCAAGAGACCCAGTACTTC. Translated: CASSPGLAGAFQETQYF. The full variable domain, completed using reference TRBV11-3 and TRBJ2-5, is EAGVVQSPRYKIIEKKQPVAFWCNPISGHNTLYWYLQNLGQGPELLIRYENEEAVDDSQLPKDRFSAERLKGVDSTLKIQPAELGDSAVYLCASSPGLAGAFQETQYFGPGTRLLVL.

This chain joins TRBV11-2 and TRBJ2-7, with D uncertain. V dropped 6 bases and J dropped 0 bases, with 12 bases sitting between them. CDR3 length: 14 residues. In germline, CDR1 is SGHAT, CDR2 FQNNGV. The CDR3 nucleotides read TGTGCCAGCAGGCCACAGCCAAGCTCCTACGAGCAGTACTTC. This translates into CASRPQPSSYEQYF.

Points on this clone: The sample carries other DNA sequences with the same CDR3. This CDR3 is CASSVGIPGELFF. The CDR3 nucleotides are TGTGCCAGCAGCGTAGGAATCCCCGGGGAGCTGTTTTTT. V gene TRBV9 combines with J gene TRBJ2-2; no firm D call. Germline V gene lookup returns CDR1 SGDLS and CDR2 YYNGEE. This CDR3 contains 13 residues. V was shortened by 0 bases and J by 6 bases, with 6 bases between the two germline ends.

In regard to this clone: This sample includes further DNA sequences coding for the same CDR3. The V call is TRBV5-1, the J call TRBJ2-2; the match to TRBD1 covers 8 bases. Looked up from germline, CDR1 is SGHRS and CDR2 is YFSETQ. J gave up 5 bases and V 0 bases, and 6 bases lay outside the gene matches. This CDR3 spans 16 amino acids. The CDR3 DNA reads TGCGCCAGCAGCTTGGCCGGACAGGGTGGGACCGGGGAGCTGTTTTTT. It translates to CASSLAGQGGTGELFF. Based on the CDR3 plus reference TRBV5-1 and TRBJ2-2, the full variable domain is KAGVTQTPRYLIKTRGQQVTLSCSPISGHRSVSWYQQTPGQGLQFLFEYFSETQRNKGNFPGRFSGRQFSNSRSEMNVSTLELGDSALYLCASSLAGQGGTGELFFGEGSRLTVL.

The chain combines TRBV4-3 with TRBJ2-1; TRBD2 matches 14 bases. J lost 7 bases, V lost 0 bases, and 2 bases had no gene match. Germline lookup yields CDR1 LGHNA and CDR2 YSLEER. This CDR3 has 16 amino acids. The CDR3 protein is CASSQDWTSGRNEQFF. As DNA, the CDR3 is TGCGCCAGCAGCCAAGATTGGACTAGCGGGAGGAATGAGCAGTTCTTC.